This T cell receptor beta chain is from a study of vaccination and CD4 T cells after COVID-19. Treatment given: approximately nine-day PBMC culture with coronavirus spike peptide pools or control peptides (ViraFEST assay). According to the study, CD4+ T cells from the unexposed donor were gathered ahead of the COVID-19 pandemic (2011-2018). Negative selection was the method that isolated CD4+ T cells after more than eight days of culture. The Oncomine TCR Beta short-read assay was applied to DNA of cultured CD4+ T cells. TCRdb reanalysed the PCR reads using MiXCR and keeps one entry per CDR3 protein. The data contain about 8,400 distinct CDR3 sequences, over 35% of them seen just once; the ten biggest clones take up roughly 19%. For this clonotype: Antigen: not known.

The CDR3 consists of 16 residues. Germline V gene lookup returns CDR1 SGHVS and CDR2 FQNEAQ. V was shortened by 5 bases and J by 6 bases, with 20 bases between the two germline ends. Study-level points and caveats: SARS-CoV-2-reactive clonotypes showed a nonsignificant median rise from 21 to 38.

The sample consisted of CD4+ T cells from blood, cultured in vitro. The chain is built from TRBV7-8 and TRBJ1-5, with D maybe TRBD1 (6 bases). This TCR came from a human donor in good health. CDR3: CASSPRRTDRGQPQHF. For the CDR3, the DNA is TGTGCCAGCAGCCCCCGGCGGACAGATCGCGGTCAGCCCCAGCATTTT.